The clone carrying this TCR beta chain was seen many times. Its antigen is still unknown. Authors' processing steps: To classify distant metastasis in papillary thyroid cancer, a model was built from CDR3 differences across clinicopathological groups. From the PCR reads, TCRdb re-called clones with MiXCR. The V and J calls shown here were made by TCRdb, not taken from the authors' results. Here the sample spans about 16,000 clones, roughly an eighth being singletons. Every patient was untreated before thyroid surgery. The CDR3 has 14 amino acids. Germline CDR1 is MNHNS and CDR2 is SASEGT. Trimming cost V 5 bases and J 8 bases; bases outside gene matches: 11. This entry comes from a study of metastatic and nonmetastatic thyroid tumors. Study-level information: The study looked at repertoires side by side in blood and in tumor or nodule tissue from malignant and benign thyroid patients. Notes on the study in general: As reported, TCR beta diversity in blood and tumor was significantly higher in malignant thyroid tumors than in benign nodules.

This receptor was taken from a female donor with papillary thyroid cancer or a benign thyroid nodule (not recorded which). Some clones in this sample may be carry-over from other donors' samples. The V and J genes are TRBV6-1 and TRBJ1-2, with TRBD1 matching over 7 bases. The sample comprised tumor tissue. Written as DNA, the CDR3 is TGTGCCAGCAGTTTAGGGGGCGCAATAGGCGGCTACACCTTC. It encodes CASSLGGAIGGYTF.